A selection of T cell receptor beta chains follows, all from one sample in a study of shared clonotypes between healthy human individuals. The data were produced by immunoSEQ multiplex PCR, yet TCRdb's version contains in-frame clones alone and is incomplete. The top ten hold around 24% of the sample, which has some 800,000 clones, about 91% seen once. Sequenced material: naive CD8+ T cells sorted from blood. These receptor sequences come from a man in his thirties or forties in good health. Both conserved end residues are part of each CDR3. A D gene is named only where the DNA matches it firmly. Only part of the rows carry a size: once, few, many, or a class if the clone is expanded.

abundance	d_gene	v_gene	j_gene	CDR3aa	CDR3nt
NA	NA	TRBV27	TRBJ2-1	CASSLISGGYKGNEQFF	TGTGCCAGCAGTTTAATCTCAGGAGGATACAAAGGGAATGAGCAGTTCTTC
once	NA	TRBV28	TRBJ1-5	CASSPQGDQPQHF	TGTGCCAGCAGTCCCCAGGGTGATCAGCCCCAGCATTTT
NA	NA	TRBV25-1	TRBJ2-1	CASSGQAYNEQFF	TGTGCCAGCAGTGGTCAAGCTTACAATGAGCAGTTCTTC
NA	NA	TRBV5-5	TRBJ1-3	CASSLLGASGNTIYF	TGTGCCAGCAGCTTGCTAGGCGCCTCTGGAAACACCATATATTTT
NA	TRBD2	TRBV28	TRBJ2-7	CASSSLRVGTSGYEQYF	TGTGCCAGCAGTTCTCTCCGAGTCGGGACTAGCGGCTACGAGCAGTACTTC
NA	NA	TRBV7-2	TRBJ1-3	CASSLSAGMYSGNTIYF	TGTGCCAGCAGCTTATCGGCAGGAATGTACTCTGGAAACACCATATATTTT
NA	TRBD2	TRBV4-1	TRBJ2-2	CASSHIGTSAAGELFF	TGCGCCAGCAGTCATATCGGGACTAGCGCAGCCGGGGAGCTGTTTTTT
NA	TRBD1	TRBV6-5	TRBJ1-2	CASSPDRVGYTF	TGTGCCAGCAGCCCCGACAGGGTAGGCTACACCTTC
NA	TRBD1	TRBV7-9	TRBJ2-7	CASSPPLGQGYEQYF	TGTGCCAGCAGCCCTCCATTGGGACAGGGGTACGAGCAGTACTTC
NA	TRBD1	TRBV27	TRBJ2-7	CASSAGTAYEQYF	TGTGCCAGCAGTGCCGGGACAGCCTACGAGCAGTACTTC
NA	TRBD2	TRBV7-9	TRBJ2-1	CASSIGTSGVYNEQFF	TGTGCCAGCAGCATAGGGACTAGCGGGGTCTACAATGAGCAGTTCTTC